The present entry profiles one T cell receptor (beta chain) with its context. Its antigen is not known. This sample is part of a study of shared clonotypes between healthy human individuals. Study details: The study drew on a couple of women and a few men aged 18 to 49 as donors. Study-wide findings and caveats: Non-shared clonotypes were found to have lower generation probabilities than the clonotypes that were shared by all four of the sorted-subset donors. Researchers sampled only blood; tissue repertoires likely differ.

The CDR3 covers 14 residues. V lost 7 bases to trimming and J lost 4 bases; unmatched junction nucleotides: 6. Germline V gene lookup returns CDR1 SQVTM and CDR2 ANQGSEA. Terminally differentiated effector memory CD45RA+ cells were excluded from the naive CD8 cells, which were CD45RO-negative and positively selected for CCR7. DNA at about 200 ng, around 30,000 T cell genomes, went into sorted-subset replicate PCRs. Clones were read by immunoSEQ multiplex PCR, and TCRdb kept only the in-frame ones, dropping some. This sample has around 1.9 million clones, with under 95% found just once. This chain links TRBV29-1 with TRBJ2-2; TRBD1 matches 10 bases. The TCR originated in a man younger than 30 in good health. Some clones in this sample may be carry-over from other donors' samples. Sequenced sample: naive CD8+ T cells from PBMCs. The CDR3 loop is CSAPGQGSTGELFF. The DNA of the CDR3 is TGCAGCGCTCCGGGACAGGGGTCCACCGGGGAGCTGTTTTTT.